The clone carrying this T cell receptor beta chain was detected once. Its target is not known. This entry belongs to a study of shared clonotypes between healthy human individuals. V was clipped by 5 bases and J by 3 bases, with 14 bases between them. Germline V lookup: CDR1 SEHNR, CDR2 FQNEAQ (reference sequence). CDR3 length equals 15 residues. Study-wide results and limits: Rarefaction analysis demonstrated incomplete sorted-subset sequencing notwithstanding large depth.

Measured with immunoSEQ multiplex PCR; TCRdb has only the in-frame clones, and not every one. The sample records roughly 680,000 clones, approximately 77% being singletons. The origin of this receptor is a woman aged 25-40 years in good health. The chain combines TRBV7-9 with TRBJ2-1; D is uncertain. The material sequenced was memory CD4+ T cells sorted from blood. As to subset: CD45RA-negative fraction. The CDR3 spells CASSVDFTLYNEQFF. The CDR3 DNA follows: TGTGCCAGCAGCGTAGATTTCACACTCTACAATGAGCAGTTCTTC. Full variable domain (missing parts from reference TRBV7-9 and TRBJ2-1): DTGVSQNPRHKITKRGQNVTFRCDPISEHNRLYWYRQTLGQGPEFLTYFQNEAQLEKSRLLSDRFSAERPKGSFSTLEIQRTEQGDSAMYLCASSVDFTLYNEQFFGPGTRLTVL.